The 5 T cell receptor beta chains presented below share a single source sample, sequenced in a study of blood T cell repertoires in COVID-19. Here immunoSEQ multiplex PCR was the method, and the copy in TCRdb shows in-frame clones only, minus some. The data show about 270,000 clones, nearly 90% seen once. Sample: PBMCs or T cells enriched from blood (not recorded which). The receptors shown here come from a woman aged 55 to 70 who had recovered from COVID-19.

This clone was detected only once. This chain uses TRBV5-1 with TRBJ2-1, with 10 bases matching TRBD2. The CDR3 sequence is 13 residues long. The ends lost 4 bases at V and 10 bases at J; junction bases unmatched: 5. Germline lookup yields CDR1 SGHRS and CDR2 YFSETQ. CDR3 sequence: CASSMGLALEQFF. For the CDR3, the DNA is TGCGCCAGCAGCATGGGACTAGCGTTAGAGCAGTTCTTC.

This clone was found once. V gene TRBV5-1 combines with J gene TRBJ2-2, with a weak D call TRBD1 (6 bases). Trimming stripped 7 bases from V and 3 bases from J, with 16 bases between. This CDR3 is built from 15 residues. Per the germline V gene, CDR1 is SGHRS and CDR2 is YFSETQ. In DNA form, the CDR3 reads TGCGCCAGCGTCTCCGGAGAGGGGGACACCGGGGAGCTGTTTTTT. Translated, it gives CASVSGEGDTGELFF. Full variable domain (remainder filled in from reference TRBV5-1 and TRBJ2-2): KAGVTQTPRYLIKTRGQQVTLSCSPISGHRSVSWYQQTPGQGLQFLFEYFSETQRNKGNFPGRFSGRQFSNSRSEMNVSTLELGDSALYLCASVSGEGDTGELFFGEGSRLTVL.

This chain uses TRBV7-8 with TRBJ1-3; a weak D match, TRBD1 (5 bases). Per the germline V gene, CDR1 is SGHVS and CDR2 is FQNEAQ. Trimming cost V 7 bases and J 3 bases, with 22 bases left between them. The CDR3 loop spans 17 amino acids. The CDR3 coding sequence is TGTGCCAGCAACCGCTGGGGCTCGGGGGAAGGTGGAAACACCATATATTTT. This codes for CASNRWGSGEGGNTIYF.

This clone was seen a single time. This chain connects TRBV18 to TRBJ2-7, with 9 bases matching TRBD1. Germline V gene sequence: CDR1 KGHSH, CDR2 LQKENI. There are 14 residues in the CDR3. After removal of 3 bases from V and 4 bases from J, the junction contained 4 bases not matched to a gene. The CDR3 DNA follows: TGTGCCAGCTCACCCCAGGGACAGGGATACGAGCAGTACTTC. It encodes CASSPQGQGYEQYF.

The chain uses TRBV28 and TRBJ1-2; D perhaps matches TRBD1 (6 bases). Germline V CDR1 and CDR2: MDHEN, SYDVKM. Trimming shortened V by 6 bases and J by 2 bases, and 13 bases separated the two germline ends. The CDR3 loop spans 14 amino acids. The CDR3 bases are TGTGCCAGCAGCGTCGGGACACCCAACTATGGCTACACCTTC. Its protein is CASSVGTPNYGYTF.